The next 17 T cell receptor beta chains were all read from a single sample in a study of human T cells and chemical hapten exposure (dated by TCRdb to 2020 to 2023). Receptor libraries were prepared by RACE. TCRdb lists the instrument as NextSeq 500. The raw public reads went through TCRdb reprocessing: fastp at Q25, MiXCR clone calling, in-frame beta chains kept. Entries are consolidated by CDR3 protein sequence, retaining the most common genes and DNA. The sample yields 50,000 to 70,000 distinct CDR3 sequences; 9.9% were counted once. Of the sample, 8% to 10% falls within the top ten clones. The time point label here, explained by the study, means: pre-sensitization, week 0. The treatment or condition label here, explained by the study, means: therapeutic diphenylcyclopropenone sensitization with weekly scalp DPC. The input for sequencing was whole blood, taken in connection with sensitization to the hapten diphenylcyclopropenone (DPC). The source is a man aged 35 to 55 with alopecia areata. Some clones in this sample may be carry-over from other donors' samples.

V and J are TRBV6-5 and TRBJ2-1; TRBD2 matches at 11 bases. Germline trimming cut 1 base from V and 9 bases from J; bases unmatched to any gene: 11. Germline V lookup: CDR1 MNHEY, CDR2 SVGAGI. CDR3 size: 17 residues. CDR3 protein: CASSYFLTSGASGEQFF. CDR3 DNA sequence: TGTGCCAGCAGTTACTTCCTGACTAGCGGGGCCTCTGGTGAGCAGTTCTTC.

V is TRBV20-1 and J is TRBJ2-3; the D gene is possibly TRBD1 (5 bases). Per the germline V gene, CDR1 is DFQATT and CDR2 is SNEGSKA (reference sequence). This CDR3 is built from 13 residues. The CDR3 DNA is TGCAGCTCGCCGGCAGGGCGTGCAGATACGCAGTATTTT. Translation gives CSSPAGRADTQYF.

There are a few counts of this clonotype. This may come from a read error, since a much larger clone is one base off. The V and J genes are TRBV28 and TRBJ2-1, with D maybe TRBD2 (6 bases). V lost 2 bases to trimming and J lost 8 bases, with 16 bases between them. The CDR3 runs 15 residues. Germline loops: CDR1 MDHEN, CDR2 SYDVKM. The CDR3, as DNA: TGTGCCAGCAGTTTAACACGGGAGATATGGGATGAGCAGTTCTTC. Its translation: CASSLTREIWDEQFF.

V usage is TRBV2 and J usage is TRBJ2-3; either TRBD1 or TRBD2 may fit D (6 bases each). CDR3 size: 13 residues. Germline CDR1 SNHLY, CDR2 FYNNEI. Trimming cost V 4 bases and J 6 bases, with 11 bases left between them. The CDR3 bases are TGTGCCAGCAGTGTAGGGGGAGGCGATACGCAGTATTTT. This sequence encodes CASSVGGGDTQYF.

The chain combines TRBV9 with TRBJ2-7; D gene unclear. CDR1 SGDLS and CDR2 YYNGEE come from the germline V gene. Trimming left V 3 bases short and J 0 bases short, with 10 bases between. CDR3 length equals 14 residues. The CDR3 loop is CASSADADSYEQYF. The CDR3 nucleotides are TGTGCCAGCAGCGCCGACGCCGACTCCTACGAGCAGTACTTC. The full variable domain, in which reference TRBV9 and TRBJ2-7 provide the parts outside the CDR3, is DSGVTQTPKHLITATGQRVTLRCSPRSGDLSVYWYQQSLDQGLQFLIQYYNGEERAKGNILERFSAQQFPDLHSELNLSSLELGDSALYFCASSADADSYEQYFGPGTRLTVT.

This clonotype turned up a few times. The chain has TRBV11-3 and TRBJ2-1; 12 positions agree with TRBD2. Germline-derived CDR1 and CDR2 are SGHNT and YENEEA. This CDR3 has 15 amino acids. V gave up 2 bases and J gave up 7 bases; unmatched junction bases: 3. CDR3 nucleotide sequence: TGTGCCAGCAGCTTAAAGACTAGCGGGAGAAATGAGCAGTTCTTC. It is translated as CASSLKTSGRNEQFF.

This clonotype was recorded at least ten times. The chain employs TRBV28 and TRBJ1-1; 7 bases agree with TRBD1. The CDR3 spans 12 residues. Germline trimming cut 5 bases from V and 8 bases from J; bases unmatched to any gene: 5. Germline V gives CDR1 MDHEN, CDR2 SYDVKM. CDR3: CASSGGDSEAFF. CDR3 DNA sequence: TGTGCCAGCAGTGGGGGGGACAGCGAAGCTTTCTTT.

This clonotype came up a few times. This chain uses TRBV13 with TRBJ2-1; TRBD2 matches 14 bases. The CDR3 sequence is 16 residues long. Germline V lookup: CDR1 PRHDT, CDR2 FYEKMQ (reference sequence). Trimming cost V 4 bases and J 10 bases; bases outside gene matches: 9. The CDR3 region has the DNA TGTGCCAGCAGCTCAGGACTAGCGGGAGGCCTCCGGGAGCAGTTCTTC. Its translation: CASSSGLAGGLREQFF.

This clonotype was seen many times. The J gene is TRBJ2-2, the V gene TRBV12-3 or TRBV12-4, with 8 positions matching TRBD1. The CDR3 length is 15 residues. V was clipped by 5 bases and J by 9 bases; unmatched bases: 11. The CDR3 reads CASSPPDRGGRELFF. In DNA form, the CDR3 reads TGTGCCAGCAGTCCCCCAGACAGGGGAGGCAGGGAGCTGTTTTTT.

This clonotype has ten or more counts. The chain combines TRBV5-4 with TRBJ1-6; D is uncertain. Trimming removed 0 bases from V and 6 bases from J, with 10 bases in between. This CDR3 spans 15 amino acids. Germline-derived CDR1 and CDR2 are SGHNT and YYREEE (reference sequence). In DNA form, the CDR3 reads TGTGCCAGCAGCTTGGCGTCGGACTTTAATTCACCCCTCCACTTT. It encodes CASSLASDFNSPLHF.

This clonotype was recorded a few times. CDR3 residues: CASSLGAGIEQYF. The CDR3 DNA reads as TGTGCCAGCAGCTTGGGGGCGGGTATCGAGCAGTACTTC. The chain has TRBV5-5 and TRBJ2-7; D perhaps matches TRBD2 (5 bases). The germline CDR1 and CDR2 sequences are SGHKS and YYEKEE (reference sequence). The CDR3 is made up of 13 amino acids. V lost 0 bases and J lost 6, with 10 bases in between.

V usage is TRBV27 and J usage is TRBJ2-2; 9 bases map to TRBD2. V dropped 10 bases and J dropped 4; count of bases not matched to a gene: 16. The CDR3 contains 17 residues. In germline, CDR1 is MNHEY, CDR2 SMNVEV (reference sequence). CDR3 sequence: CATRPLGAGGLTGELFF. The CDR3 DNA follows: TGTGCCACCAGGCCCTTGGGAGCGGGAGGTCTCACCGGGGAGCTGTTTTTT.

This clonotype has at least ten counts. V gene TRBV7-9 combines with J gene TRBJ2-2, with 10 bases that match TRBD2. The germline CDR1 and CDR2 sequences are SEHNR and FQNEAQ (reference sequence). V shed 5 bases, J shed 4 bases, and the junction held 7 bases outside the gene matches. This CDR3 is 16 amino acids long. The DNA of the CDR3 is TGTGCCAGCAGCCATCCTAGCGGGGGTGGCACCGGGGAGCTGTTTTTT. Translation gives CASSHPSGGGTGELFF.

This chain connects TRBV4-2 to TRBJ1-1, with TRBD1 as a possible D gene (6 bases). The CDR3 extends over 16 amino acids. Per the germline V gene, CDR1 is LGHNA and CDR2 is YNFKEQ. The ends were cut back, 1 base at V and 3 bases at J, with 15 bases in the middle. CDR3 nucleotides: TGTGCCAGCAGCCAAGCCTTCGTACAGGGCGACACTGAAGCTTTCTTT. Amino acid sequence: CASSQAFVQGDTEAFF.

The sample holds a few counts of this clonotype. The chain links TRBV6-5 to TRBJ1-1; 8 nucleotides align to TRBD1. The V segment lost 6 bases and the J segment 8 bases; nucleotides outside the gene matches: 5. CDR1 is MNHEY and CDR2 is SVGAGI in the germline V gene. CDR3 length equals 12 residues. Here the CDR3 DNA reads TGTGCCAGCAGCAACCGACAGGGGGAAGCTTTCTTT. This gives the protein CASSNRQGEAFF.

CDR3 residues: CASSDHGYEQYF. The CDR3, as DNA: TGTGCCAGCAGTGATCACGGCTACGAGCAGTACTTC. V usage is TRBV2 and J usage is TRBJ2-7, with D uncertain. Looked up from germline, CDR1 is SNHLY and CDR2 is FYNNEI. With 3 bases removed from V and 3 bases from J, the gap between germline ends came to 6 bases. The CDR3 has 12 amino acids.

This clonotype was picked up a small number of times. The DNA of the CDR3 is TGTGCCAGCAGCCGGAGGGAGGGGGAGACCCAGTACTTC. As protein: CASSRREGETQYF. The chain recombines TRBV7-3 with TRBJ2-5; TRBD2 agrees at 7 bases. CDR1 is SGHTA, CDR2 FQGTGA, per germline. J gave up 5 bases and V 5 bases, and 5 bases lay outside the gene matches. This CDR3 contains 13 residues.